The text below deals with one T cell receptor (beta chain). Its antigen is unidentified. There were only Caucasian adults among the donors, and all lived in Nashville, Tennessee. The CDR3 extends over 13 amino acids. The germline V gene encodes CDR1 MNHNS and CDR2 SASEGT. The data are from a study of shared clonotypes between healthy human individuals. Study-wide results and caveats: The study generally estimated greater richness for naive than memory subsets.

Deep-level assay runs were performed. Methods used by the authors: From ImmunoSEQ came sequences covering only the junction and carrying no quality scores, so filtering differed. Repertoires were generated with immunoSEQ multiplex PCR, while TCRdb's copy carries only in-frame clones and drops some. V, J and clone size were drawn from that table, and D and trimming were deduced from the DNA. This table has around 720,000 clones, approximately 73% appearing once. The origin of this receptor is a woman aged 25 to 39 in good health. The source material was memory CD4+ T cells sorted from blood. Subset given: CD45RA-negative fraction. V and J are TRBV6-1 and TRBJ2-7; D is possibly TRBD1 (6 bases). The CDR3 is CAGGKTSSYEQYF. The CDR3, as DNA: TGTGCTGGGGGCAAGACCAGCTCCTACGAGCAGTACTTC.